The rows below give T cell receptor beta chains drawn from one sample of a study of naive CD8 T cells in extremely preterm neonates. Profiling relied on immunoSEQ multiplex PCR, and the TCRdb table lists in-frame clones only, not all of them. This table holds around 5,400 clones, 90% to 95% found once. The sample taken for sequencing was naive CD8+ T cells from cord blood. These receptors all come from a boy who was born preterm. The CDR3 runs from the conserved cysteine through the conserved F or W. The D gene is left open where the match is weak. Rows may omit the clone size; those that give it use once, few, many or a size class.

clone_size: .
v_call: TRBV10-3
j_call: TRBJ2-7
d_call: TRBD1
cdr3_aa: CAISDRGHNEQYF
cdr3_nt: TGTGCCATCAGTGACAGGGGGCACAACGAGCAGTACTTC

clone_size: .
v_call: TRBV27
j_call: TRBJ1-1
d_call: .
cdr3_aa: CASSLQGTEAFF
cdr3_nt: TGTGCCAGCAGTTTACAGGGGACTGAAGCTTTCTTT

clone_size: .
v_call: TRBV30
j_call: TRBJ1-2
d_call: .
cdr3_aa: CAWSDNNYGYTF
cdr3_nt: TGTGCCTGGAGTGACAATAACTATGGCTACACCTTC

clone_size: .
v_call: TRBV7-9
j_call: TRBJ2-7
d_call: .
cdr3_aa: CASRPPRAREQYF
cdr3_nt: TGTGCCAGCAGGCCCCCCCGGGCTCGGGAGCAGTACTTC

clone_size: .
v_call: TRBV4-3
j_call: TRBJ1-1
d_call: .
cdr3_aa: CASSQDSTEAFF
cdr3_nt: TGCGCCAGCAGCCAAGACAGCACTGAAGCTTTCTTT

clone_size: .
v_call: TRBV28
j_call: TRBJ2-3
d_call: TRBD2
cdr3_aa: CASSPLLRTSGIADTQYF
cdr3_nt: TGTGCCAGCAGCCCCCTACTCCGGACTAGCGGGATCGCAGATACGCAGTATTTT

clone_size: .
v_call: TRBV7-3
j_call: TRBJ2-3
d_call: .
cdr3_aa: CASSLRASGTDTQYF
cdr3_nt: TGTGCCAGCAGCTTAAGAGCTAGCGGCACAGATACGCAGTATTTT

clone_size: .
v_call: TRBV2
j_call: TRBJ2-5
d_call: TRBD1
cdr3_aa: CASRDRAQETQYF
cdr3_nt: TGTGCCAGCCGTGACAGGGCACAAGAGACCCAGTACTTC

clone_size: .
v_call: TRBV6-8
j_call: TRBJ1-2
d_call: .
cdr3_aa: CASSYGYTF
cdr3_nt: TGTGCCAGCAGTTACGGCTACACCTTC

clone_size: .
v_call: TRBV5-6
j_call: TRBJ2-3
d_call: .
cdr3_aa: CASSLAGTDTQYF
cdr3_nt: TGTGCCAGCAGCTTAGCGGGCACAGATACGCAGTATTTT

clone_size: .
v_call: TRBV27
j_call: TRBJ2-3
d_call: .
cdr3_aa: CASSRRPGTDTQYF
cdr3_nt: TGTGCCAGTAGTAGGAGGCCAGGCACAGATACGCAGTATTTT

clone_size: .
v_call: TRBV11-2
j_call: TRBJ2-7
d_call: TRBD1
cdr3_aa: CASSLGTGSYEQYF
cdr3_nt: TGTGCCAGCAGCCTAGGGACAGGGTCCTACGAGCAGTACTTC

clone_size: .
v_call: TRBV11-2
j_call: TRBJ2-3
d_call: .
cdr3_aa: CASSLALSTDTQYF
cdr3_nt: TGTGCCAGCAGCTTAGCCCTAAGCACAGATACGCAGTATTTT

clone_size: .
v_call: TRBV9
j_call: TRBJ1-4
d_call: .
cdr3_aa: CASSVGGTNEKLFF
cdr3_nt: TGTGCCAGCAGCGTAGGGGGGACTAATGAAAAACTGTTTTTT

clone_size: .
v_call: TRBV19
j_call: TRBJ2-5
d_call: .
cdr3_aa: CASSIARGRPETQYF
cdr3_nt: TGTGCCAGTAGTATCGCCCGGGGGCGGCCAGAGACCCAGTACTTC

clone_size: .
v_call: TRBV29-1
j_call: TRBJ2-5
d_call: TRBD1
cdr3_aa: CSVRTGWEQETQYF
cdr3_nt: TGCAGCGTACGGACAGGGTGGGAGCAAGAGACCCAGTACTTC

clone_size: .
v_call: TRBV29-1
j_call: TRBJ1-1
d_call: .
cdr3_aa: CSVVETPGAFF
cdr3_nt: TGCAGCGTTGTCGAAACCCCTGGAGCTTTCTTT

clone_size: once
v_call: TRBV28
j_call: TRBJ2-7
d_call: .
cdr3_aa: CASSSDGYEQYF
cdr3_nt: TGTGCCAGCAGTTCGGACGGCTACGAGCAGTACTTC

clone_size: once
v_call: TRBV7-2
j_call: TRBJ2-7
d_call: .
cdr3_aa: CASSATWADTSYEQYF
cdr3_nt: TGTGCCAGCAGCGCAACCTGGGCGGACACTTCCTACGAGCAGTACTTC

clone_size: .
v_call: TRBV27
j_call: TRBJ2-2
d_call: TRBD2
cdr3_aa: CASSWTSGTGELFF
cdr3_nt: TGTGCCAGCAGTTGGACTAGCGGGACCGGGGAGCTGTTTTTT

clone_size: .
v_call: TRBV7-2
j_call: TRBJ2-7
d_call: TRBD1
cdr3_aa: CASSFGTGGYEQYF
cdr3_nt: TGTGCCAGCAGCTTCGGGACAGGGGGCTACGAGCAGTACTTC

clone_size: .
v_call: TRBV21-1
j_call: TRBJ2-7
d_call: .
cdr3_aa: CASSKGAHSSYEQYF
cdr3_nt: TGTGCCAGCAGCAAAGGAGCGCACAGCTCCTACGAGCAGTACTTC

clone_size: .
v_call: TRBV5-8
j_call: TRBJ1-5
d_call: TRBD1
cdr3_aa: CASSLGADRGLQPQHF
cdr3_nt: TGTGCCAGCAGCTTGGGAGCGGACAGGGGGCTGCAGCCCCAGCATTTT

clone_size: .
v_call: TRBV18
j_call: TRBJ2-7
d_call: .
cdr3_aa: CASSPAMGGSHF
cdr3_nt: TGTGCCAGCTCACCAGCAATGGGGGGCAGCCACTTC

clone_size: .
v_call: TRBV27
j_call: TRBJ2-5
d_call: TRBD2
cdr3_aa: CASSSGLAGETQYF
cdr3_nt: TGTGCCAGCAGCTCCGGACTAGCGGGAGAGACCCAGTACTTC

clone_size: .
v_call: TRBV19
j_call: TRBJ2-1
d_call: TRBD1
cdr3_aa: CASRQGYNEQFF
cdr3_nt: TGTGCCAGTAGACAGGGGTACAATGAGCAGTTCTTC

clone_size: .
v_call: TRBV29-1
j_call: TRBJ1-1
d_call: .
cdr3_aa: CSVPPDRNTEAFF
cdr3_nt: TGCAGCGTACCCCCTGACAGGAACACTGAAGCTTTCTTT

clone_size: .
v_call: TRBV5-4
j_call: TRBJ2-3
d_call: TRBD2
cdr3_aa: CASSALAGEPQYF
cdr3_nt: TGTGCCAGCAGCGCACTAGCGGGAGAGCCGCAGTATTTT

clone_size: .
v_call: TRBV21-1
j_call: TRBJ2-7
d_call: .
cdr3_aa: CASSISESYEQYF
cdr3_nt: TGTGCCAGCAGCATTAGCGAGTCCTACGAGCAGTACTTC

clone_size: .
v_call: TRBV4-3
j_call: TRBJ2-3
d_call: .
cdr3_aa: CASSQDGSTDTQYF
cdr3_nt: TGCGCCAGCAGCCAAGACGGGAGCACAGATACGCAGTATTTT

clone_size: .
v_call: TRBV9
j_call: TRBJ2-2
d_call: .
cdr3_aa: CASSAGTNTGELFF
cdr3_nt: TGTGCCAGCAGCGCCGGGACAAACACCGGGGAGCTGTTTTTT

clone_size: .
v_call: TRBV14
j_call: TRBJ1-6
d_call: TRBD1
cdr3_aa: CASSPTGSNSPLHF
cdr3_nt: TGTGCCAGCAGTCCGACAGGGTCTAATTCACCCCTCCACTTT

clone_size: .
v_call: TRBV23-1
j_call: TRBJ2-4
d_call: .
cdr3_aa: CASSQGQILTF
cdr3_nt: TGCGCCAGCAGTCAAGGACAGATTTTGACCTTC

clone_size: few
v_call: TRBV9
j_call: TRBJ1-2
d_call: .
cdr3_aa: CASSVAEGETVYGYTF
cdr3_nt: TGTGCCAGCAGCGTAGCGGAGGGTGAAACGGTGTATGGCTACACCTTC

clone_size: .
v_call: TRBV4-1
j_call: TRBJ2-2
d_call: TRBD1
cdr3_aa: CASSQGQGTNTGELFF
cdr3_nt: TGCGCCAGCAGCCAAGGACAGGGGACGAACACCGGGGAGCTGTTTTTT

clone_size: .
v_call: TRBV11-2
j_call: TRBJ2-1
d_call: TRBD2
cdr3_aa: CASSLDLGTRGPSEQFF
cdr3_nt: TGTGCCAGCAGCTTAGATCTCGGGACTAGGGGCCCCAGTGAGCAGTTCTTC

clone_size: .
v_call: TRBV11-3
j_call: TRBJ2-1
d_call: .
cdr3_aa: CASSYNEQFF
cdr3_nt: TGTGCCAGCAGCTACAATGAGCAGTTCTTC

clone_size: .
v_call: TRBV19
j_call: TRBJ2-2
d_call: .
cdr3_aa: CASTSDPGELFF
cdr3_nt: TGTGCCAGTACTAGCGACCCCGGGGAGCTGTTTTTT

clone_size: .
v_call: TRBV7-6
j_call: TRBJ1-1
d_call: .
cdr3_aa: CASSLQNTEAFF
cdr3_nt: TGTGCCAGCAGCTTACAAAACACTGAAGCTTTCTTT

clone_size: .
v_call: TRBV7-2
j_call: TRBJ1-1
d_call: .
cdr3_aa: CASSWDSNTEAFF
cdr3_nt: TGTGCCAGCAGCTGGGACTCGAACACTGAAGCTTTCTTT

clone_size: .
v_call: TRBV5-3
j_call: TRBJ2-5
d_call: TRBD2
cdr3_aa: CARSLGLAGQETQYF
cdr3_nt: TGTGCCAGAAGCTTGGGACTAGCGGGACAAGAGACCCAGTACTTC

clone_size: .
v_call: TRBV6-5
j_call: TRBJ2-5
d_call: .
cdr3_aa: CASSPWTTGSETQYF
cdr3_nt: TGTGCCAGCAGCCCGTGGACAACAGGGAGCGAGACCCAGTACTTC